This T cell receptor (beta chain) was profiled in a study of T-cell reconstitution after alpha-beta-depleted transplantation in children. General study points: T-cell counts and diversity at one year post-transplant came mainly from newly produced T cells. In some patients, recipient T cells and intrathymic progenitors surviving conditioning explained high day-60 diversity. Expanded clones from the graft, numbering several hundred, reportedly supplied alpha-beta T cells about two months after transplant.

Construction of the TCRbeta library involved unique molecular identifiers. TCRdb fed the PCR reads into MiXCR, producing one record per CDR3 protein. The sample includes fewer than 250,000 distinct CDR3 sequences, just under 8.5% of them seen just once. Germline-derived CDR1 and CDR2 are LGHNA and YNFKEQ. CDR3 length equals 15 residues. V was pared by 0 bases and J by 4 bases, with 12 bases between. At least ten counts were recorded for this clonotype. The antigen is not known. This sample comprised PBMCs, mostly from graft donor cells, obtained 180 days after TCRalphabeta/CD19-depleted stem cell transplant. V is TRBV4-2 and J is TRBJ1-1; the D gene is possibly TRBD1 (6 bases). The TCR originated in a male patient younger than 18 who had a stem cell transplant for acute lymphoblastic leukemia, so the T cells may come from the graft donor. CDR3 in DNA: TGTGCCAGCAGCCAAGAATTCCAAGGGGGCACTGAAGCTTTCTTT. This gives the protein CASSQEFQGGTEAFF.